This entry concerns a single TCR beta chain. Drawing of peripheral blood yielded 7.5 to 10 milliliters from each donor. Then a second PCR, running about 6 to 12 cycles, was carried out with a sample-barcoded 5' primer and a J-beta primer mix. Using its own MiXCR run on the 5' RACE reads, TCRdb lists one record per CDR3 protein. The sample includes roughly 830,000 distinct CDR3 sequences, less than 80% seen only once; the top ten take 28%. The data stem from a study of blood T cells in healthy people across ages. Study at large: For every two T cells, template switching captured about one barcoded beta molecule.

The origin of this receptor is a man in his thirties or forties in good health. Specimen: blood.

Written as DNA, the CDR3 is TGTGCCAGCAGTTTATTGGGTTGGAGTGAAAAACTGTTTTTT. This codes for CASSLLGWSEKLFF. The gene calls are TRBV12-3 or TRBV12-4 and TRBJ1-4; no firm D call. The CDR3 has 14 amino acids. V was pared by 2 bases and J by 7 bases, with 11 bases between.